This T cell receptor (beta chain) derives from a study of blood T cell repertoires in COVID-19. Background on the study: The study drew acute and convalescent COVID-19 samples from the United States, Italy and Spain. T cells, B-cell-depleted T cells, or PBMCs supplied cDNA or gDNA.

Per the original data handling: Reference gene primer amplification in the assay estimated nucleated cell counts. TCRdb keeps only in-frame clones here, not all; method: immunoSEQ multiplex PCR. V and J calls and clone size follow that table, whereas D and trimming were derived from the DNA. The sample consists of about 97,000 clones, around nine tenths of them appearing once. V trimming: 4 bases; J trimming: 7 bases; junction bases outside the gene matches: 8. The germline gives CDR1 SGHVS, CDR2 FQNEAQ. The CDR3 is made up of 14 amino acids. V is TRBV7-8 and J is TRBJ1-2; TRBD1 agrees at 8 bases. Sequences were obtained from peripheral blood. The receptor was isolated from a man aged 60 to 69 with acute or convalescent COVID-19. The CDR3 reads CASSSTLRGPGYTF. The CDR3 DNA reads TGTGCCAGCAGCTCCACCCTCAGGGGGCCTGGCTACACCTTC.